These T cell receptor beta chains were read from a single sample in a study of cytomegalovirus exposure and HLA in healthy donors. TCRdb's copy holds only in-frame clones and misses some; the assay was immunoSEQ multiplex PCR. Here the sample spans about 190,000 clones, over 70% being singletons. Specimen: PBMCs. Receptors originate from a woman in her twenties or thirties in good health and CMV-seropositive. CDR3s include the opening cysteine and the closing phenylalanine or tryptophan. The D gene is left open where the match is weak. Clone sizes are given selectively: once, few, many, or a class where the clone is expanded.

d_call,j_call,v_call,clone_size,cdr3_aa,cdr3_nt
TRBD2,TRBJ2-1,TRBV19,.,CASRIGGLAGGYNEQFF,TGTGCCAGTAGAATAGGGGGACTAGCGGGAGGATACAATGAGCAGTTCTTC
TRBD1,TRBJ2-7,TRBV6-5,.,CASSRGQPYEQYF,TGTGCCAGCAGCAGGGGACAGCCCTACGAGCAGTACTTC
TRBD1,TRBJ2-7,TRBV25-1,.,CASSDWTGSYEQYF,TGTGCCAGCAGTGATTGGACAGGGTCCTACGAGCAGTACTTC
.,TRBJ1-1,TRBV10-3,.,CAISDGGRNTEAFF,TGTGCCATCAGTGACGGGGGTCGGAACACTGAAGCTTTCTTT
.,TRBJ2-1,TRBV28,.,CASSLINEQFF,TGTGCCAGCAGTTTAATAAATGAGCAGTTCTTC
.,TRBJ1-1,TRBV21-1,.,CASPTRQMNTEAFF,TGTGCCAGCCCGACCAGGCAGATGAACACTGAAGCTTTCTTT
TRBD2,TRBJ2-5,TRBV10-3,.,CAISLAGQETQYF,TGTGCCATCAGCCTAGCGGGTCAAGAGACCCAGTACTTC
.,TRBJ1-3,TRBV28,.,CASSPWGGTGNTIYF,TGTGCCAGCAGCCCATGGGGAGGCACTGGAAACACCATATATTTT
TRBD1,TRBJ2-7,TRBV18,.,CASSPPNGPGTASYEQYF,TGTGCCAGCTCACCACCGAACGGCCCTGGGACAGCCTCCTACGAGCAGTACTTC
TRBD1,TRBJ2-6,TRBV10-3,.,CAIATGGSGANVLTF,TGTGCCATCGCGACAGGGGGCTCTGGGGCCAACGTCCTGACTTTC
TRBD2,TRBJ2-2,TRBV6-1,.,CASTGRDTGELFF,TGTGCCAGCACCGGGAGGGACACCGGGGAGCTGTTTTTT
.,TRBJ2-7,TRBV10-3,.,CAISGEGTTYEQYF,TGTGCCATCAGTGGAGAGGGGACAACCTACGAGCAGTACTTC
TRBD2,TRBJ2-7,TRBV5-4,.,CASSQGLAGVGEQYF,TGTGCCAGCAGCCAGGGACTAGCGGGAGTGGGTGAGCAGTACTTC
.,TRBJ2-2,TRBV9,few,CASSVGGGELFF,TGTGCCAGCAGCGTAGGCGGCGGGGAGCTGTTTTTT
.,TRBJ1-5,TRBV6-4,few,CASSDSSWRDFRPQHF,TGTGCCAGCAGTGACAGCTCGTGGCGGGACTTCAGGCCCCAGCATTTT
.,TRBJ2-7,TRBV27,.,CASSLSGASYEQYF,TGTGCCAGCAGTTTATCAGGGGCGTCCTACGAGCAGTACTTC
TRBD2,TRBJ2-7,TRBV18,.,CASSEGLAGVGEQYF,TGTGCCAGCTCAGAGGGGCTAGCGGGAGTCGGCGAGCAGTACTTC
TRBD1,TRBJ1-4,TRBV6-1,.,CASSVPTGVSNEKLFF,TGTGCCAGCAGTGTCCCAACAGGGGTTTCTAATGAAAAACTGTTTTTT
TRBD1,TRBJ1-1,TRBV6-5,.,CASSYSTGRNTEAFF,TGTGCCAGCAGTTATTCGACAGGGAGGAACACTGAAGCTTTCTTT
.,TRBJ2-2,TRBV7-2,.,CASSLKLGTGELFF,TGTGCCAGCAGCTTAAAACTCGGCACCGGGGAGCTGTTTTTT
TRBD1,TRBJ1-1,TRBV6-1,.,CASSHRGLNTEAFF,TGTGCCAGCAGCCACAGGGGGCTGAACACTGAAGCTTTCTTT
TRBD2,TRBJ2-2,TRBV7-9,.,CASSSGLAVNTGELFF,TGTGCCAGCAGCTCCGGACTAGCAGTGAACACCGGGGAGCTGTTTTTT
TRBD2,TRBJ2-1,TRBV5-1,few,CASSLPSGANEQFF,TGCGCCAGCAGCTTACCTAGCGGGGCCAATGAGCAGTTCTTC
TRBD2,TRBJ2-5,TRBV11-2,once,CASSPSGRRDETQYF,TGTGCCAGCAGCCCTAGCGGGAGGAGGGATGAGACCCAGTACTTC
.,TRBJ1-1,TRBV10-2,few,CASNQGLAFF,TGCGCCAGCAACCAGGGGTTGGCTTTCTTT
TRBD2,TRBJ2-2,TRBV5-5,.,CASSDTSGSRAGELFF,TGTGCCAGCAGCGACACTAGCGGGAGTCGGGCCGGGGAGCTGTTTTTT
.,TRBJ2-1,TRBV19,.,CASSNQFNSQFF,TGTGCCAGTAGTAACCAGTTTAATTCGCAGTTCTTC
.,TRBJ1-1,TRBV11-2,.,CASSLGGSMNTEAFF,TGTGCCAGCAGCTTAGGCGGGTCCATGAACACTGAAGCTTTCTTT